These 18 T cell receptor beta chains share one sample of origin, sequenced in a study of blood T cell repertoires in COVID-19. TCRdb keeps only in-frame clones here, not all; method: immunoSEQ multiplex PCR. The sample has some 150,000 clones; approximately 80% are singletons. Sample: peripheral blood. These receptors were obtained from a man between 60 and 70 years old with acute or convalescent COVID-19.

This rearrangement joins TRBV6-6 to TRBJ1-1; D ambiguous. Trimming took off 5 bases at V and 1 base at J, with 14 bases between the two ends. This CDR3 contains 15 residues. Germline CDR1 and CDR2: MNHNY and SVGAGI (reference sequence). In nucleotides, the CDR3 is TGTGCCAGCAGTACATCACAAGAAAAGAACACTGAAGCTTTCTTT. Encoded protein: CASSTSQEKNTEAFF.

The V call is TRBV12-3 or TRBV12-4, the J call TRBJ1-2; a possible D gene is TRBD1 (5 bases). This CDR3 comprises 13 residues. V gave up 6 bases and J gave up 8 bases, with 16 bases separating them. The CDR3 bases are TGTGCCAGCAGGCCCCCTGGGGGGAGCGGCTACACCTTC. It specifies CASRPPGGSGYTF.

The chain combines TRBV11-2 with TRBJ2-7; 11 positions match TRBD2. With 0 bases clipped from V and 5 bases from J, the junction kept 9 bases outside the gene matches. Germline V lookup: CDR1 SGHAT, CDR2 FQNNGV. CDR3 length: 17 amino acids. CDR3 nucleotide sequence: TGTGCCAGCAGCTTAGATCCCACTAGCGGGAGTCGCAACGAGCAGTACTTC. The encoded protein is CASSLDPTSGSRNEQYF.

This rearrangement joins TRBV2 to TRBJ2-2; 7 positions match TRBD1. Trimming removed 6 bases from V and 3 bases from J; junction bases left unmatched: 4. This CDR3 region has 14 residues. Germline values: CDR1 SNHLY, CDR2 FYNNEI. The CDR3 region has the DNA TGTGCCAGCAGCCGGGACAGTGACACCGGGGAGCTGTTTTTT. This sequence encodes CASSRDSDTGELFF.

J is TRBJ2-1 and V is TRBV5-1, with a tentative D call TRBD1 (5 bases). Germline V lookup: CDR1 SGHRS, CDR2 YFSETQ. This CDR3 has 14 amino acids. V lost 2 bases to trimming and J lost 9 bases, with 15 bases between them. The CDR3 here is CASSFGDRAGEQFF. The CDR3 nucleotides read TGCGCCAGCAGCTTCGGAGACAGAGCTGGTGAGCAGTTCTTC.

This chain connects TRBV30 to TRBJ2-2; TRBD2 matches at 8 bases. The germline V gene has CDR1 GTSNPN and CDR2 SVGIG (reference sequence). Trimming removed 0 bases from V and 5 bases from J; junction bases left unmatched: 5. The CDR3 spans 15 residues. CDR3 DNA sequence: TGTGCCTGGAGTGTCGGACTAGCTTGGACCGGGGAGCTGTTTTTT. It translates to CAWSVGLAWTGELFF.

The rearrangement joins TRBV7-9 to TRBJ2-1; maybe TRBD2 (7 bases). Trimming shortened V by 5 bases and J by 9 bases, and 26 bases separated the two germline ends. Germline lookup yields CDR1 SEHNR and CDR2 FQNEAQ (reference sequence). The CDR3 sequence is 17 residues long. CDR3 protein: CASSTKGGEDFRVEQFF. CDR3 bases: TGTGCCAGCAGCACGAAAGGGGGGGAGGACTTTCGTGTTGAGCAGTTCTTC.

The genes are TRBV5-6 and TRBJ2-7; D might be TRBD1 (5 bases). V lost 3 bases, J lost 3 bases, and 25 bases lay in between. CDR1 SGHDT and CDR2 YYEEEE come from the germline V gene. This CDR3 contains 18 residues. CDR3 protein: CASSSPLGQREILYEQYF. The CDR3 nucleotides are TGTGCCAGCAGCTCACCCTTGGGGCAGCGCGAGATACTCTACGAGCAGTACTTC.

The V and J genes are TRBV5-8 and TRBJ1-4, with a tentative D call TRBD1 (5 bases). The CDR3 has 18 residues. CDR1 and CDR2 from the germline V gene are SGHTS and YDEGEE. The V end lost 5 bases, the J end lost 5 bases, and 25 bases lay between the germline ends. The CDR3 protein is CASRPFWGSQTVNEKLFF. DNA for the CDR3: TGTGCCAGCAGACCTTTCTGGGGCTCTCAAACTGTGAATGAAAAACTGTTTTTT.

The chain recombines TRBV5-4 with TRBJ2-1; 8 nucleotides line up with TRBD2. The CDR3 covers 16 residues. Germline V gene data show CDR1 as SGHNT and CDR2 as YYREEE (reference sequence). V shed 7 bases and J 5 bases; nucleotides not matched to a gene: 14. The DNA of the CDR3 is TGTGCCAGCTCGCATCGAGGAGCGGGAGACGACAATGAGCAGTTCTTC. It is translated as CASSHRGAGDDNEQFF.

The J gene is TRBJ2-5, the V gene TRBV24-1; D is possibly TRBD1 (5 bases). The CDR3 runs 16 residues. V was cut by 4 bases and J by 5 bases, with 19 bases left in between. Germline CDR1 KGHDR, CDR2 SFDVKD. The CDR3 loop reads CATSDPFRGLGETQYF. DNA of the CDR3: TGTGCCACCAGTGACCCGTTTAGGGGATTGGGGGAGACCCAGTACTTC.

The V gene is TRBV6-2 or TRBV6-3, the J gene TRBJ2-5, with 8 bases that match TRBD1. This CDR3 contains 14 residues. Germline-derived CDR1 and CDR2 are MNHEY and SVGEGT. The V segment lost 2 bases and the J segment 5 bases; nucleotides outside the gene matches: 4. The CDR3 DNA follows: TGTGCCAGCAGTTACCCGAGACAGGGGGAGACCCAGTACTTC. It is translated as CASSYPRQGETQYF.

DNA for the CDR3: TGTGCCAGCAGCTTGCAGGGGGCAAACACCGGGGAGCTGTTTTTT. It specifies CASSLQGANTGELFF. The chain is built from TRBV5-4 and TRBJ2-2, with 8 bases aligning to TRBD1. The V gene end was trimmed by 1 base and the J gene end by 2 bases; junction bases not matched to a gene: 1. Germline V CDR1 and CDR2: SGHNT, YYREEE (reference sequence). This CDR3 has 15 amino acids.

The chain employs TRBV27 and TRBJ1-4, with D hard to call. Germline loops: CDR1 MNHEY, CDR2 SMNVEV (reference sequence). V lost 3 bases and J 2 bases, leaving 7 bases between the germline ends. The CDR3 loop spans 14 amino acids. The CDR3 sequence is CASSFSGTNEKLFF. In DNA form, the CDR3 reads TGTGCCAGCAGTTTCTCCGGGACTAATGAAAAACTGTTTTTT.

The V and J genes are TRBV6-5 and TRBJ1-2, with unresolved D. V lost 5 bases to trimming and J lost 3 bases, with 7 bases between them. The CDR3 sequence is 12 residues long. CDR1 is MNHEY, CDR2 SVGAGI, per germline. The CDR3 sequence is CASSNNYYGYTF. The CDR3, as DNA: TGTGCCAGCAGTAATAACTACTATGGCTACACCTTC.

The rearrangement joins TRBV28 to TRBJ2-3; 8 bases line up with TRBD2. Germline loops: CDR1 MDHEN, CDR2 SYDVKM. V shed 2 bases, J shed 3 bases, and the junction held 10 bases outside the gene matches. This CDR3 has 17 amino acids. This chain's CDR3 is CASSLVGAGGLTDTQYF. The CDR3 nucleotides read TGTGCCAGCAGTTTAGTCGGGGCGGGAGGTTTGACAGATACGCAGTATTTT.

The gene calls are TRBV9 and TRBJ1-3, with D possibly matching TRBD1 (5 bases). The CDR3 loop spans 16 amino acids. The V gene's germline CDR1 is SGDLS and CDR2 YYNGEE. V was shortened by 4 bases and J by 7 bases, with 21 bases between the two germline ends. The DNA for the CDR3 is TGTGCCAGCAGCCCCACCTCCAGGGCTGGTGGGAACACCATATATTTT. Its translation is CASSPTSRAGGNTIYF.

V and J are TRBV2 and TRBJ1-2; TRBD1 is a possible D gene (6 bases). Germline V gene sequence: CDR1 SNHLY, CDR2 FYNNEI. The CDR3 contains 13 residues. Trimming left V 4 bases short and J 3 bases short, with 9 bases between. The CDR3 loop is CASSGTGHYGYTF. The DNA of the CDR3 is TGTGCCAGCAGTGGTACAGGGCACTATGGCTACACCTTC.